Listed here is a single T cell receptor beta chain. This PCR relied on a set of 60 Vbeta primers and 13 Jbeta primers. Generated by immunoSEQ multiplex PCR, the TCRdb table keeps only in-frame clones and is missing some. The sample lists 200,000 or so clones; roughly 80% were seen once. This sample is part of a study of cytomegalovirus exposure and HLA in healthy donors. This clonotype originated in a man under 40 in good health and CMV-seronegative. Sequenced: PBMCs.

The CDR3 DNA sequence: TGTGCCAGCAGCCCTCCGGGACAGGGTGAAAAACTGTTTTTT. As protein: CASSPPGQGEKLFF. This rearrangement joins TRBV5-4 to TRBJ1-4; TRBD1 aligns across 9 bases. Germline-derived CDR1 and CDR2 are SGHNT and YYREEE (reference sequence). The CDR3 is made up of 14 amino acids. Germline trimming cut 4 bases from V and 7 bases from J; bases unmatched to any gene: 5.